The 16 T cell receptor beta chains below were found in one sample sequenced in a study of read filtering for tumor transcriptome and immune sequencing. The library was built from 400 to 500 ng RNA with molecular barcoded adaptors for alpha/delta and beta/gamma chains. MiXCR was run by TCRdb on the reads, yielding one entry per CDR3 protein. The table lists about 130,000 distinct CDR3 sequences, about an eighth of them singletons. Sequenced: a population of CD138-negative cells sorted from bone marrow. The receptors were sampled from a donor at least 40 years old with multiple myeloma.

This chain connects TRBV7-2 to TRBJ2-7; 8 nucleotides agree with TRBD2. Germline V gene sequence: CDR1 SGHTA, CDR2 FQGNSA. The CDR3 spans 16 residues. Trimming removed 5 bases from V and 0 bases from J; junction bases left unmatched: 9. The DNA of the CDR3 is TGTGCCAGCAGCCCCACAGCGGGAGCTAGCTCCTACGAGCAGTACTTC. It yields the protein CASSPTAGASSYEQYF. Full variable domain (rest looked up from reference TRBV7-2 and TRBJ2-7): GAGVSQSPSNKVTEKGKDVELRCDPISGHTALYWYRQSLGQGLEFLIYFQGNSAPDKSGLPSDRFSAERTGGSVSTLTIQRTQQEDSAVYLCASSPTAGASSYEQYFGPGTRLTVT.

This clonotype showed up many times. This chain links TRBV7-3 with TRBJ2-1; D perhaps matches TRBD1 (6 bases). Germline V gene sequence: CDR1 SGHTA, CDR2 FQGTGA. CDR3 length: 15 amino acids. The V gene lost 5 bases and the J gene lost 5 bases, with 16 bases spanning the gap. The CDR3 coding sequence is TGTGCCAGCAGCCCCTTGGGGACAAAACACAATGAGCAGTTCTTC. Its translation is CASSPLGTKHNEQFF.

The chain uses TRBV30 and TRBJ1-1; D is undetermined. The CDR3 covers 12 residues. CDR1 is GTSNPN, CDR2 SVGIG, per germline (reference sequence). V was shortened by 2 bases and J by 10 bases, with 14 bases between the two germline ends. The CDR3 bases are TGTGCCTGGAGTTTAAGCGGTGGTCGAGCTTTCTTT. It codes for CAWSLSGGRAFF.

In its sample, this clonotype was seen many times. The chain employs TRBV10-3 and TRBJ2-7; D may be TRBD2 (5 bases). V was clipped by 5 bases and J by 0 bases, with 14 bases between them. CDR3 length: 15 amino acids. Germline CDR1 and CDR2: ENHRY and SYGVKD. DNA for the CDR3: TGTGCCATCAGTAATCTAGCCCGTAGCTCCTACGAGCAGTACTTC. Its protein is CAISNLARSSYEQYF.

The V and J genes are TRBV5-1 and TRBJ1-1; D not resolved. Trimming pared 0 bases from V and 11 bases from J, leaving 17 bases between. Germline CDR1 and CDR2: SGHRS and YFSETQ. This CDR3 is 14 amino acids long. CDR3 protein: CASSLAQDSRDAFF. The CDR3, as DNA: TGCGCCAGCAGCTTGGCCCAGGATTCCAGAGACGCTTTCTTT.

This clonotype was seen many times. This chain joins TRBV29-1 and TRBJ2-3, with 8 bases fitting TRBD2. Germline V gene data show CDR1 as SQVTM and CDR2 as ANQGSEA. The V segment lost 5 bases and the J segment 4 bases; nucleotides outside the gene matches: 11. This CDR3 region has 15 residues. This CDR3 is CSVKGPGTRPDTQYF. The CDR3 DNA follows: TGCAGCGTTAAGGGGCCCGGGACTAGGCCAGATACGCAGTATTTT.

The CDR3 loop reads CASSYGVWVGTDTQYF. The CDR3 DNA follows: TGTGCCAGCAGTTACGGAGTCTGGGTCGGCACAGATACGCAGTATTTT. The chain joins TRBV6-2 or TRBV6-3 to TRBJ2-3, with unresolved D. CDR1 and CDR2 from the germline V gene are MNHEY and SVGEGT. The CDR3 loop spans 16 amino acids. The V end was cut by 2 bases, the J end by 1 base, with 13 bases between.

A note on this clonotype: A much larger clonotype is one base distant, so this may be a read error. The CDR3 reads CASSFGGSAEAFF. In nucleotides, the CDR3 is TGTGCCAGCAGCTTTGGGGGTAGCGCTGAAGCTTTCTTT. The gene calls are TRBV5-6 and TRBJ1-1; the D gene is possibly TRBD1 (5 bases). This CDR3 comprises 13 residues. Per germline, CDR1 SGHDT and CDR2 YYEEEE. Trimming took off 2 bases at V and 6 bases at J, with 11 bases between the two ends.

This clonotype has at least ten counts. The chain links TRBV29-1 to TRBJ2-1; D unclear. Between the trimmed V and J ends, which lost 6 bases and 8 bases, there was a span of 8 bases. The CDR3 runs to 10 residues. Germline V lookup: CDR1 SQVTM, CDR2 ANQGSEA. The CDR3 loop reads CSVMQYEQFF. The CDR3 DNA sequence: TGCAGCGTGATGCAGTATGAGCAGTTCTTC.

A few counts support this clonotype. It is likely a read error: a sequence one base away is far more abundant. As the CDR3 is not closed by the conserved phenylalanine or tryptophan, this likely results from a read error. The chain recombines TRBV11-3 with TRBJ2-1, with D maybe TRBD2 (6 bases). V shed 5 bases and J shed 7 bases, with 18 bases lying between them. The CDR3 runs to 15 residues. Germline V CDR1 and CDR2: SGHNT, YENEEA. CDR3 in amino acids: CASSIIYSGGNEQFS. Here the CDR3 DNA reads TGTGCCAGCAGCATTATATATAGCGGAGGGAATGAGCAGTTCTCC.

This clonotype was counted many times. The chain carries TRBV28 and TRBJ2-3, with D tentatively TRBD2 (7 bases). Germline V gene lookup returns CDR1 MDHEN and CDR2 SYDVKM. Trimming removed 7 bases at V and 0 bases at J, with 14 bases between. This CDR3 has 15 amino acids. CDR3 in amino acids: CASTRGGPSTDTQYF. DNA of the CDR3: TGTGCCAGCACCCGCGGGGGCCCAAGCACAGATACGCAGTATTTT. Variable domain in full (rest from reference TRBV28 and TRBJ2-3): DVKVTQSSRYLVKRTGEKVFLECVQDMDHENMFWYRQDPGLGLRLIYFSYDVKMKEKGDIPEGYSVSREKKERFSLILESASTNQTSMYLCASTRGGPSTDTQYFGPGTRLTVL.

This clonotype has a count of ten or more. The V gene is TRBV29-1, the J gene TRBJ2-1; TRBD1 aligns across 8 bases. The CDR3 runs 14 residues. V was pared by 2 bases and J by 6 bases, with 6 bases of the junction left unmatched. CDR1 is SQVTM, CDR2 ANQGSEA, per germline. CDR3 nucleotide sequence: TGCAGCGTTGAAACGACAGGGGCTGTCAATGAGCAGTTCTTC. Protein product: CSVETTGAVNEQFF.

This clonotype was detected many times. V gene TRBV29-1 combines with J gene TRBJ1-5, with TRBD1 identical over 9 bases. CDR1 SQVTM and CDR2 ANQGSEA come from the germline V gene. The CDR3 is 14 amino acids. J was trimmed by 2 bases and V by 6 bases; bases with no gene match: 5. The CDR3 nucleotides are TGCAGCGTCACAGGGGGCGTAGGCAATCAGCCCCAGCATTTT. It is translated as CSVTGGVGNQPQHF.

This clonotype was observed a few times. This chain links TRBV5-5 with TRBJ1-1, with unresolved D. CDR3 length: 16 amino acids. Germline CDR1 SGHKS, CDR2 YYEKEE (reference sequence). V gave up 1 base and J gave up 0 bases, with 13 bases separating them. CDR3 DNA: TGTGCCAGCAGCTTGCGGTCAGAACTTATGAACACTGAAGCTTTCTTT. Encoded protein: CASSLRSELMNTEAFF.

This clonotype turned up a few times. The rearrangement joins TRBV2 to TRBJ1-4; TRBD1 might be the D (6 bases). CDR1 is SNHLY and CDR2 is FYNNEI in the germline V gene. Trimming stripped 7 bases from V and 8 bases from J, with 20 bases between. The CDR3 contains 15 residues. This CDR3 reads CASKERTVDFEKLFF. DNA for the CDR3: TGTGCCAGCAAAGAAAGGACAGTGGACTTCGAAAAACTGTTTTTT. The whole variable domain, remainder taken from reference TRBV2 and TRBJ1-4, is EPEVTQTPSHQVTQMGQEVILRCVPISNHLYFYWYRQILGQKVEFLVSFYNNEISEKSEIFDDQFSVERPDGSNFTLKIRSTKLEDSAMYFCASKERTVDFEKLFFGSGTQLSVL.

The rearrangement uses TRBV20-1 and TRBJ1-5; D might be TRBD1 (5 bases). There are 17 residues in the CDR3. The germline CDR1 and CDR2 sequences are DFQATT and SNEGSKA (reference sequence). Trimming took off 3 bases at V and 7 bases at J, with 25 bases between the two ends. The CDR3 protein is CSARPHEGARAFQPQHF. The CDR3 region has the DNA TGCAGTGCTAGGCCCCATGAAGGAGCCAGGGCTTTCCAGCCCCAGCATTTT.